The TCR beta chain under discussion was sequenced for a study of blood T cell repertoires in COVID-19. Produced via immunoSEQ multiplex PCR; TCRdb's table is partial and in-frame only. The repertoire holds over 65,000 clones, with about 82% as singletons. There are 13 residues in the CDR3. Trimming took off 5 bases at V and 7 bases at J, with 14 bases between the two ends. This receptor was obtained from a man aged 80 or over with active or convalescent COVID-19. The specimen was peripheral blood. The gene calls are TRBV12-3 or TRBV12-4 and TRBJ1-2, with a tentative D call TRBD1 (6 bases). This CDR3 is CASSGTGSGGYTF. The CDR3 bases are TGTGCCAGCAGTGGAACAGGGTCGGGTGGCTACACCTTC.